One and the same sample provided the 6 T cell receptor beta chains below, sequenced in a study of metastatic and nonmetastatic thyroid tumors. TCRdb re-analyzed the PCR reads using MiXCR. The data contain about 21,000 clones, around 15% of them seen just once; the ten biggest clones take up 8% to 13%. None of the patients had undergone any treatment ahead of thyroid surgery. Sequencing was performed on tumor tissue. These receptors all come from a female donor with papillary thyroid cancer or a benign thyroid nodule (not recorded which). Some clones in this sample may be carry-over from other donors' samples.

The chain combines TRBV11-2 with TRBJ1-2, with D tentatively TRBD1 (5 bases). Germline assignment: CDR1 SGHAT and CDR2 FQNNGV. This CDR3 is 17 amino acids long. V lost 4 bases, J lost 8 bases, and 26 bases lay in between. CDR3 loop: CASSSLGFRGEIWGYTF. CDR3 nucleotides: TGTGCCAGCAGCTCCCTCGGGTTTAGAGGGGAAATTTGGGGCTACACCTTC.

This clone was counted a few times. The germline gene is not matched at one end of the junction; a read error may be the cause. The chain links TRBV2 to TRBJ2-7; the match to TRBD1 covers 7 bases. This CDR3 has 15 residues. Looked up from germline, CDR1 is SNHLY and CDR2 is FYNNEI. The CDR3 is CASRERQGGTYEQYF. CDR3 coding DNA: TGCGCCAGCAGGGAGAGACAGGGTGGAACCTACGAGCAGTACTTC.

As concerns this clone: A read error is possible here, since a much larger clone lies one base away. This sequence joins TRBV9 and TRBJ2-5; D is unclear. The V and J ends lost 0 bases and 5 bases respectively, with 8 bases between them. The CDR3 sequence is 13 residues long. The germline gives CDR1 SGDLS, CDR2 YYNGEE. CDR3 sequence (DNA): TGTGCCAGCAGCGTAGTAGATTGGGAGACCCAGTACTTC. This codes for CASSVVDWETQYF.

Concerning this clone itself: A read error is possible here, since a much larger clone lies one base away. This rearrangement joins TRBV19 to TRBJ2-7, with D possibly TRBD2 on 6 matching bases. V lost 6 bases, J lost 1 base, and 16 bases lay in between. CDR3 length: 15 amino acids. The germline CDR1 and CDR2 sequences are LNHDA and SQIVND (reference sequence). The CDR3 DNA reads TGTGCCAGTAGCGGGAGTTCCGCAGCTTCCTACGAGCAGTACTTC. This translates into CASSGSSAASYEQYF. The complete variable domain, with remaining parts taken from reference TRBV19 and TRBJ2-7, reads DGGITQSPKYLFRKEGQNVTLSCEQNLNHDAMYWYRQDPGQGLRLIYYSQIVNDFQKGDIAEGYSVSREKKESFPLTVTSAQKNPTAFYLCASSGSSAASYEQYFGPGTRLTVT.

This clone was recorded many times. Here the CDR3 DNA reads TGTGCCAGCAGGACAGGGGGAGCCAAAAACATTCAGTACTTC. Amino acid sequence: CASRTGGAKNIQYF. The chain joins TRBV2 to TRBJ2-4; 9 positions match TRBD1. There are 14 residues in the CDR3. Germline CDR1 is SNHLY and CDR2 is FYNNEI. The V and J ends lost 6 bases and 0 bases, in that order; junction bases with no gene match: 0.

This clone is classed as medium-sized. The V and J genes are TRBV12-3 or TRBV12-4 and TRBJ2-1; D perhaps matches TRBD1 (6 bases). V lost 4 bases and J 12 bases, leaving 16 bases between the germline ends. CDR3 size: 13 residues. CDR3 residues: CASSSETGSPQFF. CDR3 nucleotides: TGTGCCAGCAGTTCGGAGACAGGTTCGCCGCAGTTCTTC.